Listed here is a single TCR beta chain. From germline, CDR1 is SGHTS and CDR2 YDEGEE. The CDR3 extends over 14 amino acids. Trimming removed 1 base at V and 8 bases at J, with 10 bases between. The record originates from a study of blood T cell repertoires in COVID-19. Recovery meant two consecutive negative NP/OP PCR tests, professional clearance, or resolved symptoms. This table comes from immunoSEQ multiplex PCR, and its TCRdb copy is limited to in-frame clones, with some not included. In the table there are 140,000 or so clones, approximately 83% of which are singletons. This clonotype was sampled from a man aged 45-60 years who had recovered from COVID-19. The rearrangement links TRBV5-8 to TRBJ1-6; D not resolved. The sample taken for sequencing was PBMCs or T cells enriched from blood (not recorded which). The CDR3 DNA is TGTGCCAGCAGCTTGCACAGCGGCGATTCACCCCTCCACTTT. Translated, it gives CASSLHSGDSPLHF.